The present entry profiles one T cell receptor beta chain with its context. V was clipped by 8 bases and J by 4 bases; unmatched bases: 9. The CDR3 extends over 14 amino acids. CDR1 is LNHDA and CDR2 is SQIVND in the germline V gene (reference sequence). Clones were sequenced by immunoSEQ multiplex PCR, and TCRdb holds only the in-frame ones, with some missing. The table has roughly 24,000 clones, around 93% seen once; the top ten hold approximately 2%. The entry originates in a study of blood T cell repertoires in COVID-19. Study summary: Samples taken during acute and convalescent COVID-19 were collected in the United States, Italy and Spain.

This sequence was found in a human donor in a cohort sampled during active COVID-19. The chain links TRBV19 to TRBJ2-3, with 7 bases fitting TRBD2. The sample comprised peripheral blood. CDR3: CASRENGRSDTQYF. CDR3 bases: TGTGCCAGTCGGGAGAACGGGAGGTCAGATACGCAGTATTTT.